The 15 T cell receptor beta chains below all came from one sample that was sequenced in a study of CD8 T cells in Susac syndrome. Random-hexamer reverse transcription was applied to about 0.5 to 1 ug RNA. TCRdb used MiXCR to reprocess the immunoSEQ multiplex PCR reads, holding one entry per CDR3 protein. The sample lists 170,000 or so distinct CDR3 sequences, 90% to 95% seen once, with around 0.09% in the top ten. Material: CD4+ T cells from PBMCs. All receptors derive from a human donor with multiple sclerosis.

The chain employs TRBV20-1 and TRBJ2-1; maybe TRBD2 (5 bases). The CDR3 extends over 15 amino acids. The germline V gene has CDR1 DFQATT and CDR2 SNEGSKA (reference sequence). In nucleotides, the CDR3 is TGCAGCTGTGGACCACTAGAAAGCTCCTACAATGAGCAGTTCTTC. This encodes CSCGPLESSYNEQFF.

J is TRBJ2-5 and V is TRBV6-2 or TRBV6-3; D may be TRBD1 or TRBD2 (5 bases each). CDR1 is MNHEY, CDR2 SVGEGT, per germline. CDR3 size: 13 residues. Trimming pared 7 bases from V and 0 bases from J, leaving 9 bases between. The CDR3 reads CASKWGYQETQYF. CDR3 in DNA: TGTGCCAGCAAATGGGGGTACCAAGAGACCCAGTACTTC.

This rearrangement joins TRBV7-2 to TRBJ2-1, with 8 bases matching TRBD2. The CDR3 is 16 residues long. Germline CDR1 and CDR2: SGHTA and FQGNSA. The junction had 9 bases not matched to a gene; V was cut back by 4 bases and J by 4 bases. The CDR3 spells CASSSSSSGRYNEQFF. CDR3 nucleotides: TGTGCCAGCAGCTCCTCGTCCAGCGGGAGATACAATGAGCAGTTCTTC. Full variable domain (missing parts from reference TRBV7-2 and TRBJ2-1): GAGVSQSPSNKVTEKGKDVELRCDPISGHTALYWYRQSLGQGLEFLIYFQGNSAPDKSGLPSDRFSAERTGGSVSTLTIQRTQQEDSAVYLCASSSSSSGRYNEQFFGPGTRLTVL.

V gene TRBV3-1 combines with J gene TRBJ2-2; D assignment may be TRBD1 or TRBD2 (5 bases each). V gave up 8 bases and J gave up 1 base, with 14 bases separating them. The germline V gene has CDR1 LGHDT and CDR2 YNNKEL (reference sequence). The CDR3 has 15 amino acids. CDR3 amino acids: CASGKGDRNTGELFF. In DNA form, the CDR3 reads TGTGCCAGCGGAAAGGGAGACAGGAACACCGGGGAGCTGTTTTTT.

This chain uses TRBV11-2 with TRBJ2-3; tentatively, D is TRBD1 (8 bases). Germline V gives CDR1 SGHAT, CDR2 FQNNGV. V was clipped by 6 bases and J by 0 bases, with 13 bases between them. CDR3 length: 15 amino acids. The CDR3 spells CASRNRGGSTDTQYF. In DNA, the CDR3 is TGTGCCAGCAGAAACAGGGGGGGTAGCACAGATACGCAGTATTTT. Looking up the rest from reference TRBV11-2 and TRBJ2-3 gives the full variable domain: EAGVAQSPRYKIIEKRQSVAFWCNPISGHATLYWYQQILGQGPKLLIQFQNNGVVDDSQLPKDRFSAERLKGVDSTLKIQPAKLEDSAVYLCASRNRGGSTDTQYFGPGTRLTVL.

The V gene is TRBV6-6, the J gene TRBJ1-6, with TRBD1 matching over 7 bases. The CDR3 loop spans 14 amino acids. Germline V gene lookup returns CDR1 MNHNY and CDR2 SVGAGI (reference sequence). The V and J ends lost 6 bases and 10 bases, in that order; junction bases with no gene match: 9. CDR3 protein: CASSPGTVQSPLHF. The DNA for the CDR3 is TGTGCCAGCAGCCCTGGGACAGTTCAATCACCCCTCCACTTT.

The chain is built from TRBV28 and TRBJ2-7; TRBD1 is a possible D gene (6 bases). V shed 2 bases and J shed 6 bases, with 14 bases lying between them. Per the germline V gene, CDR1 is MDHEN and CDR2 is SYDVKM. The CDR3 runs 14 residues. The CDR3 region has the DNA TGTGCCAGCAGTTTAACGAGGGGGTCCCTCGAGCAGTACTTC. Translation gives CASSLTRGSLEQYF.

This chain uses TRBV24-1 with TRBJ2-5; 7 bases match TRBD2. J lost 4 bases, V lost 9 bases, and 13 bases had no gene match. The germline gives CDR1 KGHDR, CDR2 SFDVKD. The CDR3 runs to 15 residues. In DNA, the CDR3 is TGTGCCACCGGTACGGGGGGTCTGGGTCGAGAGACCCAGTACTTC. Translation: CATGTGGLGRETQYF.

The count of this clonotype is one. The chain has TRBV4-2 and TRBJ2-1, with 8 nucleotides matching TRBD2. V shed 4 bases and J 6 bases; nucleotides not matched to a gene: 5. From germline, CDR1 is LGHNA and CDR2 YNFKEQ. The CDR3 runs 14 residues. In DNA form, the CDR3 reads TGTGCCAGCAGCCCCGGACTAGCTTCCAATGAGCAGTTCTTC. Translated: CASSPGLASNEQFF.

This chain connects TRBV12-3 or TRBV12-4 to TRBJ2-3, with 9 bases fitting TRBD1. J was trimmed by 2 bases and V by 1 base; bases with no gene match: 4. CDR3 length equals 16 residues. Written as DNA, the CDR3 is TGTGCCAGCAGTTTAGTACAGGGGGCTTCCACAGATACGCAGTATTTT. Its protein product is CASSLVQGASTDTQYF.

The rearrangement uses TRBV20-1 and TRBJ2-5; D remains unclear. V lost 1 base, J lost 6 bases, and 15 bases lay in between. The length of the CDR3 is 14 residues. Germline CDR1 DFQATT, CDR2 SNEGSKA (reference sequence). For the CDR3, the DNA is TGCAGTGCTAGAGCTCTAGGCTCATATCAGACCCAGTACTTC. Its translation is CSARALGSYQTQYF.

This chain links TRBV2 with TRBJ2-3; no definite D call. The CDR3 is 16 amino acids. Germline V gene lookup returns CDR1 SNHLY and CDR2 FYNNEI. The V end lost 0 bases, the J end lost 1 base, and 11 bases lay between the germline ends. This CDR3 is CASSEAPWSGTDTQYF. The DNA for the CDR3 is TGTGCCAGCAGTGAAGCCCCCTGGAGCGGCACAGATACGCAGTATTTT.

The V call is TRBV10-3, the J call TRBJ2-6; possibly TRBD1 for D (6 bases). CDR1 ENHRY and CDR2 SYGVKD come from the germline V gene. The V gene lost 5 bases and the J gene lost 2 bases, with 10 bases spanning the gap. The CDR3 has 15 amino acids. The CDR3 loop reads CAISRTGTGANVLTF. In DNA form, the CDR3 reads TGTGCCATCAGTCGTACAGGGACTGGGGCCAACGTCCTGACTTTC.

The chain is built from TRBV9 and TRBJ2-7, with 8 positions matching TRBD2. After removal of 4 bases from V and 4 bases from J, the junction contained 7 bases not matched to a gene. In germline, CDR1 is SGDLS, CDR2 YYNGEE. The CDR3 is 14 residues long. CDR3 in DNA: TGTGCCAGCAGCACTCAGCGGGAGAGTTACGAGCAGTACTTC. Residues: CASSTQRESYEQYF.

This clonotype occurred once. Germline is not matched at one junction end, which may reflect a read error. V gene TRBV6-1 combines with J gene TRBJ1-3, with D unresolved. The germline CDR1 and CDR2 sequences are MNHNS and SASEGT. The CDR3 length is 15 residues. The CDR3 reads CASNDRGLSENTIYF. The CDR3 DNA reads TGTGCCAGCAACGACCGAGGTCTCTCTGAAAACACCATATATTTT.